A single sample gave rise to the 2 T cell receptor beta chains below, sequenced in a study of cytotoxic CD8 clonotypes in ibrutinib-treated CLL. Sequencing was performed with immunoSEQ multiplex PCR; in TCRdb, only in-frame clones are kept and a portion is missing. The table shows tens of thousands of clones, with 49% occurring only once. The input for sequencing was PBMCs, taken before ibrutinib treatment. The receptors stem from a human donor with chronic lymphocytic leukemia.

In its sample, this clone was seen a few times. The chain uses TRBV11-2 and TRBJ2-7; the D is unclear. Germline-derived CDR1 and CDR2 are SGHAT and FQNNGV. The V end lost 0 bases, the J end lost 2 bases, and 8 bases lay between the germline ends. CDR3 length: 14 amino acids. The DNA of the CDR3 is TGTGCCAGCAGCTTAGAACCCCAGGCCTACGAGCAGTACTTC. It encodes CASSLEPQAYEQYF.

This clone was observed a few times. The gene calls are TRBV2 and TRBJ1-6; TRBD1 is a possible D gene (5 bases). Germline V lookup: CDR1 SNHLY, CDR2 FYNNEI. Between the trimmed V and J ends, which lost 7 bases and 10 bases, there was a span of 17 bases. CDR3 size: 14 residues. In DNA, the CDR3 is TGTGCCAGCATTTCCGGGACCCAACGGTCACCCCTCCACTTT. Translation: CASISGTQRSPLHF.